A single sample is the source of the 28 T cell receptor beta chains below, sequenced in a study of alternative splicing in chronic myeloid leukemia remission. Libraries were built from poly-A-enriched mRNA from around 0.95 ug total RNA. After re-calling the bulk RNA-seq reads, TCRdb lists one entry per CDR3 protein, DNA absent. The data hold 550 to 800 distinct CDR3 sequences, with around 98% observed a single time. The time point was: chronic-phase CML before TKI therapy (screening/day 1). The specimen comprised PBMCs or total blood leukocytes (not recorded which), sampled at diagnosis. The receptor set was obtained from an adult with chronic myeloid leukemia.

The gene calls are TRBV6-2 or TRBV6-3 and TRBJ1-2; the TCRdb D gene call, TRBD1, has no DNA to confirm it. Germline CDR1 and CDR2: MNHEY and SVGEGT. The CDR3 spans 15 residues. CDR3: CASSLPGTALYGYTF.

The J gene is TRBJ2-7, the V gene TRBV5-6; TCRdb's D call of TRBD1 is untestable without DNA. This CDR3 region has 13 residues. Germline CDR1 reads SGHDT; CDR2 reads YYEEEE. The CDR3 loop is CASSADRGREQYF.

J is TRBJ1-3 and V is TRBV12-3 or TRBV12-4. CDR3 size: 14 residues. The CDR3 is CASSLGRVGNTIYF.

This clonotype was counted a single time. The gene calls are TRBV25-1 and TRBJ2-1. This CDR3 is 11 amino acids long. Germline values: CDR1 MGHDK, CDR2 SYGVNS. The CDR3: CASAVLLEQFF.

V usage is TRBV12-3 or TRBV12-4 and J usage is TRBJ2-7. The CDR3 is 14 residues long. The CDR3 loop reads CASSGDRYLYEQYF.

CDR3 residues: CSVERRGEAFF. J is TRBJ1-1 and V is TRBV29-1. The germline gives CDR1 SQVTM, CDR2 ANQGSEA. This CDR3 spans 11 amino acids.

The chain links TRBV3-1 to TRBJ2-1; as DNA is missing, the TRBD2 call by TCRdb cannot be tested. CDR3 length: 15 amino acids. From germline, CDR1 is LGHDT and CDR2 YNNKEL (reference sequence). The CDR3 sequence: CASSLGLAGVSEQFF.

The gene calls are TRBV3-1 and TRBJ1-6. Germline assignment: CDR1 LGHDT and CDR2 YNNKEL (reference sequence). This CDR3 is built from 14 residues. The CDR3 loop reads CASNQRGNNSPLHF.

This rearrangement joins TRBV19 to TRBJ1-6. The CDR3 covers 14 residues. CDR1 and CDR2 from the germline V gene are LNHDA and SQIVND (reference sequence). The CDR3 here is CASRIGQENSPLHF. Together with reference TRBV19 and TRBJ1-6, the CDR3 gives the full variable domain: DGGITQSPKYLFRKEGQNVTLSCEQNLNHDAMYWYRQDPGQGLRLIYYSQIVNDFQKGDIAEGYSVSREKKESFPLTVTSAQKNPTAFYLCASRIGQENSPLHFGNGTRLTVT.

The CDR3 spells CASSLGRGKETQYF. V and J are TRBV5-6 and TRBJ2-5; TCRdb's D call, TRBD1, is unchecked because there is no DNA. Germline CDR1 and CDR2: SGHDT and YYEEEE. This CDR3 has 14 residues.

The V call is TRBV3-1, the J call TRBJ2-4; with no DNA, the TCRdb D assignment of TRBD1 cannot be verified. Germline-derived CDR1 and CDR2 are LGHDT and YNNKEL (reference sequence). The CDR3 consists of 14 residues. This chain's CDR3 is CASSQLGQKNIQYF.

The CDR3 is CASRRGPYTGELFF. The chain recombines TRBV7-2 with TRBJ2-2; TCRdb indicates TRBD2, and absent DNA this call remains unverified. The germline gives CDR1 SGHTA, CDR2 FQGNSA. The CDR3 totals 14 residues. Full variable domain (rest looked up from reference TRBV7-2 and TRBJ2-2): GAGVSQSPSNKVTEKGKDVELRCDPISGHTALYWYRQSLGQGLEFLIYFQGNSAPDKSGLPSDRFSAERTGGSVSTLTIQRTQQEDSAVYLCASRRGPYTGELFFGEGSRLTVL.

This sequence joins TRBV4-2 and TRBJ1-6. Germline assignment: CDR1 LGHNA and CDR2 YNFKEQ. This CDR3 is built from 14 residues. The CDR3 spells CASSQDQENSPLHF.

The rearrangement links TRBV7-8 to TRBJ2-3; TCRdb proposes TRBD2, but this gene call is untestable without DNA. The germline gives CDR1 SGHVS, CDR2 FQNEAQ. The CDR3 extends over 17 amino acids. The CDR3 sequence is CASSLVGTTQSTDTQYF. The full variable domain, its missing parts supplied by reference TRBV7-8 and TRBJ2-3, is GAGVSQSPRYKVAKRGQDVALRCDPISGHVSLFWYQQALGQGPEFLTYFQNEAQLDKSGLPSDRFFAERPEGSVSTLKIQRTQQEDSAVYLCASSLVGTTQSTDTQYFGPGTRLTVL.

This CDR3 reads CATSELVAGHSTDTQYF. The chain couples TRBV24/OR9-2 to TRBJ2-3; TCRdb selects TRBD2, and the lack of DNA leaves this call unchecked. TRBV24/OR9-2 is assigned to the ORF class and has an uncertain function. CDR3 length: 17 residues.

The chain links TRBV2 to TRBJ1-2; TCRdb selects TRBD1, and the lack of DNA leaves this call unchecked. This CDR3 comprises 16 residues. Per the germline V gene, CDR1 is SNHLY and CDR2 is FYNNEI. CDR3 loop: CASFKDRNLANYGYTF. Complete variable domain (other parts from reference TRBV2 and TRBJ1-2): EPEVTQTPSHQVTQMGQEVILRCVPISNHLYFYWYRQILGQKVEFLVSFYNNEISEKSEIFDDQFSVERPDGSNFTLKIRSTKLEDSAMYFCASFKDRNLANYGYTFGSGTRLTVV.

The chain is built from TRBV14 and TRBJ2-1; there is no DNA to check the TCRdb D call of TRBD2. The CDR3 loop spans 16 amino acids. The V gene's germline CDR1 is SGHDN and CDR2 FVKESK. The CDR3 loop is CASSQDGGSPYNEQFF.

This clonotype was found once. The chain combines TRBV29-1 with TRBJ2-1. Germline loops: CDR1 SQVTM, CDR2 ANQGSEA. The CDR3 is 18 residues long. CDR3 protein: CSVEKTWENLSHYNEQFF.

The chain is built from TRBV18 and TRBJ1-5; TCRdb proposes TRBD1, but this gene call is untestable without DNA. Germline-derived CDR1 and CDR2 are KGHSH and LQKENI. The CDR3 runs 16 residues. This CDR3 reads CASSPPDRGTSQPQHF.

The V and J genes are TRBV18 and TRBJ2-5; there is no DNA to check the TCRdb D call of TRBD1. Germline values: CDR1 KGHSH, CDR2 LQKENI. The CDR3 totals 14 residues. CDR3 residues: CASSPGTGIETQYF.

This chain uses TRBV19 with TRBJ2-1; lacking DNA, the TRBD2 call made by TCRdb goes unchecked. Germline lookup yields CDR1 LNHDA and CDR2 SQIVND (reference sequence). This CDR3 has 15 residues. The CDR3 loop is CASSIMGQGNDEQFF. Variable domain in full (rest from reference TRBV19 and TRBJ2-1): DGGITQSPKYLFRKEGQNVTLSCEQNLNHDAMYWYRQDPGQGLRLIYYSQIVNDFQKGDIAEGYSVSREKKESFPLTVTSAQKNPTAFYLCASSIMGQGNDEQFFGPGTRLTVL.

The CDR3 loop reads CASSYRRNTEAFF. The V call is TRBV19, the J call TRBJ1-1. Germline CDR1 is LNHDA and CDR2 is SQIVND (reference sequence). The CDR3 runs 13 residues.

This rearrangement joins TRBV10-3 to TRBJ1-3. This CDR3 is built from 19 residues. Per the germline V gene, CDR1 is ENHRY and CDR2 is SYGVKD. CDR3 in amino acids: CAISESRGGLSSEGNTIYF.

The rearrangement uses TRBV28 and TRBJ2-7; TCRdb's D call, TRBD2, is unchecked because there is no DNA. CDR1 is MDHEN, CDR2 SYDVKM, per germline. CDR3 length: 14 amino acids. CDR3 region: CASSLAGGGNEQYF.

This chain joins TRBV28 and TRBJ2-7. From germline, CDR1 is MDHEN and CDR2 SYDVKM. The CDR3 spans 14 residues. This chain's CDR3 is CASSLRDPTYEQYF.

The V gene is TRBV19, the J gene TRBJ1-2. Germline lookup yields CDR1 LNHDA and CDR2 SQIVND (reference sequence). This CDR3 contains 13 residues. The CDR3: CASSILGQIGYTF.

This clonotype was observed a single time. This chain uses TRBV28 with TRBJ2-3; TCRdb picks TRBD2, but there is no DNA to check that call. The CDR3 is made up of 13 amino acids. The germline gives CDR1 MDHEN, CDR2 SYDVKM. The CDR3 sequence is CASSLVASGDPYF.

The chain carries TRBV27 and TRBJ2-1; TCRdb lists TRBD2, though no DNA is available to test this call. Germline CDR1 and CDR2: MNHEY and SMNVEV (reference sequence). This CDR3 region has 16 residues. The CDR3: CASSYLARRSYNEQFF.